The table lists the clone carrying this TCR beta chain with a few counts. The antigen remains unidentified. The data were obtained in a study of CD8+ T cells in alopecia areata. Study information: The investigators scored severity in treated patients by the percentage of affected scalp area. Whole-study results and caveats: In scalp and blood, many expanded lesional clones persisted during tofacitinib. Greater clonality was observed in lesional scalp samples, especially alopecia totalis/universalis, versus normal scalp.

Treatment of the sample: oral pan-JAK inhibitor, 5-10 mg twice daily. The CDR3 runs 14 residues. Germline V gives CDR1 MNHNS, CDR2 SASEGT. J was trimmed by 3 bases and V by 5 bases; bases with no gene match: 7. cDNA prepared by RNA extraction and subsequent reverse transcription served as the template for sequencing. This table comes from immunoSEQ multiplex PCR, and its TCRdb copy is limited to in-frame clones, with some not included. Among fewer than 250,000 clones listed, roughly two fifths were seen once. The chain recombines TRBV6-1 with TRBJ2-7, with 7 bases fitting TRBD1. The clonotype originates from a human donor with alopecia areata. Material: CD4+ T cells sorted from blood, obtained around week 34, from a patient treated with tofacitinib. CDR3 nucleotides: TGTGCCAGCAGTCAAACGGACAGGATCTACGAGCAGTACTTC. It codes for CASSQTDRIYEQYF.